This TCR beta chain was identified during a study of shared clonotypes between healthy human individuals. Study-level background: A few men and a couple of women, aged 18 to 49, were donors. Study findings and constraints: The study drew on few donors, limiting represented genetic and exposure-history diversity. An expected dependence of interdonor clonotype sharing on sequencing depth was noted.

Worth noting for this clone: Its specificity is not known.

The CDR3 sequence is 16 residues long. The germline CDR1 and CDR2 sequences are MDHEN and SYDVKM. The V and J ends lost 2 bases and 0 bases respectively, with 11 bases between them. Per the original methods: Because ImmunoSEQ provided only junction sequences with no quality scores, the filtering differed. Method: immunoSEQ multiplex PCR; TCRdb's copy keeps in-frame clones and lacks some. V, J and clone size were drawn from that table, and D and trimming were deduced from the DNA. The sample has about 450,000 clones, around three quarters seen once. Sample: PBMCs. The chain has TRBV28 and TRBJ1-5; D is possibly TRBD1 (6 bases). This clonotype originated in a woman between 40 and 50 years old in good health. Some clones in this sample may be carry-over from other donors' samples. CDR3: CASSLRTGYSNQPQHF. The CDR3 bases are TGTGCCAGCAGTTTACGTACAGGGTATAGCAATCAGCCCCAGCATTTT.